The 16 T cell receptor beta chains in this list originate from one sample, sequenced in a study of T cell clones after liver transplantation. Assay used: immunoSEQ multiplex PCR; TCRdb lists only in-frame clones, some missing. This table holds roughly 120,000 clones, 75% to 95% found once. The starting material was CD4+ T cells from blood, obtained 12 months after liver transplant. These receptors were collected from a human patient who received a liver transplant. Some of the T cells may derive from the graft donor.

This chain links TRBV5-1 with TRBJ2-3; 12 bases line up with TRBD2. The trim removed 0 bases at V and 4 bases at J, leaving 6 bases unmatched. The CDR3 covers 17 residues. Germline V lookup: CDR1 SGHRS, CDR2 YFSETQ. The CDR3 bases are TGCGCCAGCAGCTTGGCCAAGACTAGCGGGAGTGCAGATACGCAGTATTTT. Its translation: CASSLAKTSGSADTQYF.

This clone was counted only a few times. Other DNA sequences in the same sample also yield this CDR3. The CDR3 sequence: CAWRAGTGGSYEQYF. The CDR3 DNA reads TGTGCCTGGAGGGCCGGGACAGGGGGCTCCTACGAGCAGTACTTC. This chain joins TRBV30 and TRBJ2-7; 11 nucleotides align to TRBD1. With V trimmed by 3 bases and J by 0 bases, 4 bases remained unmatched. CDR3 size: 15 residues. The germline CDR1 and CDR2 sequences are GTSNPN and SVGIG (reference sequence).

This rearrangement joins TRBV11-3 to TRBJ2-4; a weak D match, TRBD1 (5 bases). The germline V gene has CDR1 SGHNT and CDR2 YENEEA. The CDR3 consists of 15 residues. Trimming removed 0 bases at V and 5 bases at J, with 11 bases between. The CDR3 region is CASSLEQGTENIQYF. In DNA, the CDR3 is TGTGCCAGCAGCTTAGAGCAGGGTACGGAAAACATTCAGTACTTC.

The chain links TRBV2 to TRBJ2-1, with D perhaps TRBD2 (6 bases). Germline values: CDR1 SNHLY, CDR2 FYNNEI. This CDR3 is built from 14 residues. V was clipped by 6 bases and J by 6 bases, with 15 bases between them. The CDR3 coding sequence is TGTGCCAGCAGCGCTAGCGTCCCCCCCAATGAGCAGTTCTTC. Protein: CASSASVPPNEQFF.

The rearrangement links TRBV5-4 to TRBJ2-3; TRBD1 matches at 9 bases. Germline lookup yields CDR1 SGHNT and CDR2 YYREEE (reference sequence). The V segment lost 4 bases and the J segment 2 bases; nucleotides outside the gene matches: 5. This CDR3 comprises 15 residues. The CDR3 is CASSPGQGYTDTQYF. DNA of the CDR3: TGTGCCAGCAGCCCGGGACAGGGTTACACAGATACGCAGTATTTT.

Only one count was recorded for this clone. The rearrangement uses TRBV7-9 and TRBJ2-7; TRBD2 agrees at 12 bases. The CDR3 is 17 residues long. V lost 2 bases, J lost 6 bases, and 11 bases stayed unmatched. CDR1 is SEHNR and CDR2 is FQNEAQ in the germline V gene (reference sequence). Written as DNA, the CDR3 is TGTGCCAGCAGCTTACCCGAAGCTAGCGGGAGGGCTCGCGAGCAGTACTTC. Amino acid sequence: CASSLPEASGRAREQYF.

The J gene is TRBJ2-6, the V gene TRBV7-9; D gene ambiguous. Germline V CDR1 and CDR2: SEHNR, FQNEAQ (reference sequence). The V and J ends lost 4 bases and 5 bases respectively, with 6 bases between them. This CDR3 has 13 amino acids. In nucleotides, the CDR3 is TGTGCCAGCAGCTCACTCCGGGCCAACGTCCTGACTTTC. This encodes CASSSLRANVLTF.

The chain uses TRBV27 and TRBJ2-2; TRBD2 matches at 10 bases. The trim removed 7 bases at V and 5 bases at J, leaving 19 bases unmatched. Germline CDR1 reads MNHEY; CDR2 reads SMNVEV (reference sequence). The CDR3 is 19 amino acids. The CDR3 DNA follows: TGTGCCAGCACCACAACGGCCAAGCGGGAGGGTGGTAAGACCGGGGAGCTGTTTTTT. It translates to CASTTTAKREGGKTGELFF.

V usage is TRBV30 and J usage is TRBJ2-5, with D hard to call. Germline CDR1 GTSNPN, CDR2 SVGIG (reference sequence). The V and J ends lost 0 bases and 5 bases respectively, with 7 bases between them. The CDR3 totals 12 residues. The CDR3 bases are TGTGCCTGGAGTGTACGGCGGGAGACCCAGTACTTC. Translation: CAWSVRRETQYF. Full variable domain (outside the CDR3, taken from reference TRBV30 and TRBJ2-5): SQTIHQWPATLVQPVGSPLSLECTVEGTSNPNLYWYRQAAGRGLQLLFYSVGIGQISSEVPQNLSASRPQDRQFILSSKKLLLSDSGFYLCAWSVRRETQYFGPGTRLLVL.

This rearrangement joins TRBV27 to TRBJ1-4; 10 bases are shared with TRBD1. CDR1 is MNHEY and CDR2 is SMNVEV in the germline V gene (reference sequence). V gave up 6 bases and J gave up 6 bases; unmatched junction bases: 16. The length of the CDR3 is 18 residues. CDR3 in DNA: TGTGCCAGCAGACCTGATGTGGACCCTGGGACAGGGGATGAAAAACTGTTTTTT. It codes for CASRPDVDPGTGDEKLFF.

The chain has TRBV10-3 and TRBJ2-3, with D unclear. CDR1 and CDR2 from the germline V gene are ENHRY and SYGVKD. V was trimmed by 2 bases and J by 3 bases, leaving 6 bases between them. This CDR3 spans 13 amino acids. The CDR3 region is CAISEPRTDTQYF. The CDR3 region has the DNA TGTGCCATCAGTGAGCCTCGTACAGATACGCAGTATTTT.

Only one count was recorded for this clone. The genes are TRBV28 and TRBJ2-1; TRBD2 matches at 8 bases. This CDR3 comprises 14 residues. The ends lost 10 bases at V and 4 bases at J; junction bases unmatched: 9. Germline-derived CDR1 and CDR2 are MDHEN and SYDVKM. The CDR3 DNA is TGTGCCATCAAAGGCGGGGGGCAATACAATGAGCAGTTCTTC. Encoded protein: CAIKGGGQYNEQFF.

The CDR3, as DNA: TGTGCCACCGACAAGGGGGGAAGCAATCAGCCCCAGCATTTT. Translation: CATDKGGSNQPQHF. This sequence joins TRBV28 and TRBJ1-5, with TRBD1 as a possible D gene (6 bases). CDR3 size: 14 residues. With 10 bases removed from V and 1 base from J, the gap between germline ends came to 14 bases. CDR1 is MDHEN, CDR2 SYDVKM, per germline.

CDR3 DNA sequence: TGTGCCAGTAGAACCGGGACAGGGCGGACCGGGGAGCTGTTTTTT. Its protein product is CASRTGTGRTGELFF. V gene TRBV19 combines with J gene TRBJ2-2; the match to TRBD1 covers 9 bases. J lost 5 bases, V lost 6 bases, and 7 bases had no gene match. CDR3 length: 15 amino acids. The V gene's germline CDR1 is LNHDA and CDR2 SQIVND (reference sequence).

The chain recombines TRBV5-1 with TRBJ2-1, with D maybe TRBD2 (6 bases). V lost 5 bases and J lost 8, with 17 bases in between. The germline gives CDR1 SGHRS, CDR2 YFSETQ. This CDR3 has 14 residues. The CDR3 region is CASSFPGTSYEQFF. The CDR3 DNA is TGCGCCAGCAGTTTTCCCGGGACTTCCTATGAGCAGTTCTTC.

This sequence joins TRBV7-9 and TRBJ2-7; a weak D match, TRBD2 (5 bases). Germline V gene data show CDR1 as SEHNR and CDR2 as FQNEAQ (reference sequence). The length of the CDR3 is 15 residues. The V gene lost 6 bases and the J gene lost 3 bases, with 18 bases spanning the gap. CDR3 in amino acids: CASSPSGEMGYEQYF. The CDR3 DNA is TGTGCCAGCAGTCCCAGTGGGGAGATGGGCTACGAGCAGTACTTC.